A single sample gave rise to the 20 T cell receptor beta chains below, sequenced in a study of regulatory T cells in long-lasting Graves disease. Assembly of TCR beta libraries relied on iRepertoire HTBI primers together with Arm-PCR of CDR3 regions. TCRdb called the multiplex PCR reads again in MiXCR, with one record for every CDR3 protein. The profile shows about 530,000 distinct CDR3 sequences, approximately 16% of them singletons. Time point noted: newly diagnosed GD, antithyroid drugs for less than 3 months. With RNA extracted from PBMCs as input, the TCR library was made. These data were likewise used in another study, on T cells in Graves' hyperthyroidism and ophthalmopathy.

The specimen comprised peripheral blood mononuclear cells (PBMCs), sampled at new diagnosis, from a patient treated with antithyroid drugs. These receptors were taken from a woman between 40 and 65 years old with Graves disease.

This clonotype was found a few times. V gene TRBV9 combines with J gene TRBJ2-1; D uncertain. The ends were cut back, 0 bases at V and 4 bases at J, with 8 bases in the middle. This CDR3 is built from 14 residues. The germline gives CDR1 SGDLS, CDR2 YYNGEE. The CDR3 reads CASSVGTGYNEQFF. The CDR3, as DNA: TGTGCCAGCAGCGTAGGGACCGGATACAATGAGCAGTTCTTC.

This clonotype was recorded at least ten times. The V call is TRBV28, the J call TRBJ2-7; D gene unclear. V was shortened by 3 bases and J by 1 base, with 13 bases between the two germline ends. CDR3 size: 15 residues. Germline assignment: CDR1 MDHEN and CDR2 SYDVKM. The CDR3 bases are TGTGCCAGCAGTTTGGGCCTAGTGGGATCCTACGAGCAGTACTTC. Translated: CASSLGLVGSYEQYF.

As to this clonotype: Since a much larger clone is just one base distant, this may be a read error. This chain links TRBV2 with TRBJ1-2; D gene unclear. The germline V gene has CDR1 SNHLY and CDR2 FYNNEI. The CDR3 is 13 residues long. The V gene lost 3 bases and the J gene lost 10 bases, with 15 bases spanning the gap. The CDR3 DNA is TGTGCCAGCAGTGACCACGTCGTCTGTGACTACACCTTC. It specifies CASSDHVVCDYTF.

The chain couples TRBV10-3 to TRBJ1-3; D possibly corresponds to TRBD1 (6 bases). The V end lost 6 bases, the J end lost 4 bases, and 10 bases lay between the germline ends. There are 13 residues in the CDR3. Germline V gene lookup returns CDR1 ENHRY and CDR2 SYGVKD. The CDR3 DNA reads as TGTGCCATCAGCTGGGACACAGGAAACACCATATATTTT. Encoded protein: CAISWDTGNTIYF.

This clonotype has more than one count but fewer than ten. The gene calls are TRBV5-1 and TRBJ2-2, with TRBD2 matching 7 bases. With 7 bases clipped from V and 0 bases from J, the junction kept 12 bases outside the gene matches. The germline V gene encodes CDR1 SGHRS and CDR2 YFSETQ. This CDR3 contains 17 residues. CDR3 nucleotides: TGCGCCAGCGGCGGTAGGGAGGGGATCGCGAACACCGGGGAGCTGTTTTTT. Protein sequence: CASGGREGIANTGELFF.

This clonotype was picked up a small number of times. A read error may account for a junction end that differs from germline. The CDR3 region has the DNA TGTGCCAGCGGCTTAGTAGGGGGCGCAATCCATGAGCAGTTCTTC. Translating gives CASGLVGGAIHEQFF. V is TRBV7-3 and J is TRBJ2-1; TRBD1 matches 7 bases. The CDR3 runs 15 residues. Germline CDR1 is SGHTA and CDR2 is FQGTGA.

This rearrangement joins TRBV7-6 to TRBJ1-6; D not resolved. The CDR3 extends over 15 amino acids. CDR1 SGHVS and CDR2 FNYEAQ come from the germline V gene. The V end lost 5 bases, the J end lost 9 bases, and 17 bases lay between the germline ends. CDR3 in amino acids: CASSTSTVLSSPLHF. Written as DNA, the CDR3 is TGTGCCAGCAGCACCTCGACGGTTCTGTCTTCACCCCTCCACTTT. Combining the CDR3 with reference TRBV7-6 and TRBJ1-6 gives the whole variable domain GAGVSQSPRYKVTKRGQDVALRCDPISGHVSLYWYRQALGQGPEFLTYFNYEAQQDKSGLPNDRFSAERPEGSISTLTIQRTEQRDSAMYRCASSTSTVLSSPLHFGNGTRLTVT.

At least ten counts were recorded for this clonotype. This rearrangement joins TRBV12-3 or TRBV12-4 to TRBJ2-3, with TRBD2 identical over 12 bases. The CDR3 loop spans 12 amino acids. J gave up 12 bases and V 7 bases, and 5 bases lay outside the gene matches. The CDR3 region has the DNA TGTGCCAGCACCCTAGCGGGGGGGCCCCAGTATTTT. It codes for CASTLAGGPQYF.

The chain carries TRBV18 and TRBJ2-7; a possible D gene is TRBD1 (6 bases). Germline V gene data show CDR1 as KGHSH and CDR2 as LQKENI. V was pared by 5 bases and J by 3 bases, with 17 bases between. This CDR3 has 15 residues. Here the CDR3 reads CASSDEDRALYEQYF. As DNA, the CDR3 is TGTGCCAGCTCAGACGAGGACAGAGCACTCTACGAGCAGTACTTC.

This clonotype was detected ten times or more. Relative to the germline gene, one junction end is altered; a read error may explain this. J is TRBJ2-5 and V is TRBV5-1; 10 bases fit TRBD1. The length of the CDR3 is 15 residues. Per germline, CDR1 SGHRS and CDR2 YFSETQ. The CDR3 sequence is CASSLAGTGVETQYF. DNA for the CDR3: TGTGCCAGCAGCTTAGCCGGGACAGGGGTAGAGACCCAGTACTTC. The full variable domain, with the rest looked up from reference TRBV5-1 and TRBJ2-5, is KAGVTQTPRYLIKTRGQQVTLSCSPISGHRSVSWYQQTPGQGLQFLFEYFSETQRNKGNFPGRFSGRQFSNSRSEMNVSTLELGDSALYLCASSLAGTGVETQYFGPGTRLLVL.

Ten or more counts support this clonotype. The chain employs TRBV12-3 or TRBV12-4 and TRBJ1-2; D gene uncertain. The V end lost 4 bases, the J end lost 4 bases, and 10 bases lay between the germline ends. The CDR3 contains 13 residues. CDR3 bases: TGTGCCAGCAGTTATACGACGGCCTATGGCTACACCTTC. It is translated as CASSYTTAYGYTF.

This clonotype was detected ten times or more. The chain has TRBV3-1 and TRBJ2-7, with D possibly matching TRBD1 (6 bases). In germline, CDR1 is LGHDT, CDR2 YNNKEL (reference sequence). The CDR3 runs 13 residues. Trimming left V 4 bases short and J 5 bases short, with 12 bases between. CDR3 sequence (DNA): TGTGCCAGCAGCCTCTCCAGGGGCCACGAGCAGTACTTC. It yields the protein CASSLSRGHEQYF.

This clonotype was found a few times. The chain employs TRBV5-1 and TRBJ2-2, with D possibly matching TRBD1 (7 bases). The CDR3 contains 17 residues. The germline V and J ends were trimmed by 4 bases and 4 bases, with 20 bases remaining between them. Germline V gene sequence: CDR1 SGHRS, CDR2 YFSETQ. The CDR3 DNA follows: TGCGCCAGCAGCGCACCACAGGGGAGGCCAGGCACCGGGGAGCTGTTTTTT. This codes for CASSAPQGRPGTGELFF.

This clonotype was counted once. The rearrangement links TRBV10-3 to TRBJ1-3; D is unclear. The CDR3 consists of 13 residues. Germline V gene sequence: CDR1 ENHRY, CDR2 SYGVKD. V dropped 3 bases and J dropped 0 bases, with 3 bases sitting between them. The CDR3 region is CAISDNSGNTIYF. The DNA for the CDR3 is TGTGCCATCAGTGACAACTCTGGAAACACCATATATTTT.

The chain has TRBV6-1 and TRBJ1-2; TRBD1 matches at 9 bases. The CDR3 extends over 16 amino acids. Germline values: CDR1 MNHNS, CDR2 SASEGT. With 7 bases clipped from V and 4 bases from J, the junction kept 13 bases outside the gene matches. In DNA, the CDR3 is TGTGCCAGCAACAGCCCGTGGGACAGGGAGGGCTATGGCTACACCTTC. Translation gives CASNSPWDREGYGYTF.

V usage is TRBV6-1 and J usage is TRBJ1-3; D is ambiguous. Germline V gives CDR1 MNHNS, CDR2 SASEGT. The V gene lost 2 bases and the J gene lost 1 base, with 9 bases spanning the gap. The CDR3 is 15 residues long. DNA for the CDR3: TGTGCCAGCAGTGAATACCGGGTTTCTGGAAACACCATATATTTT. Encoded protein: CASSEYRVSGNTIYF.

The chain has TRBV2 and TRBJ2-2; D perhaps matches TRBD2 (6 bases). This CDR3 is built from 14 residues. The germline V gene has CDR1 SNHLY and CDR2 FYNNEI. V lost 5 bases, J lost 6 bases, and 13 bases lay in between. The CDR3 DNA reads TGTGCCAGCAGTTGGCGGGGCCCGCCCGGGGAGCTGTTTTTT. The encoded protein is CASSWRGPPGELFF.

A few counts support this clonotype. CDR3 bases: TGTGCCAGCAGCTTCGGTAGCGGGGGGGCTAATGAGCAGTTCTTC. As protein: CASSFGSGGANEQFF. The chain couples TRBV7-9 to TRBJ2-1; 11 nucleotides match TRBD2. J lost 7 bases, V lost 3 bases, and 5 bases had no gene match. Germline loops: CDR1 SEHNR, CDR2 FQNEAQ (reference sequence). The CDR3 runs to 15 residues.

This clonotype was recorded many times. The V gene is TRBV2, the J gene TRBJ1-5; D is perhaps TRBD1 (6 bases). The CDR3 is 13 residues long. V lost 6 bases to trimming and J lost 2 bases, with 8 bases between them. The V gene's germline CDR1 is SNHLY and CDR2 FYNNEI. This CDR3 is CASSWTGNQPQHF. The DNA of the CDR3 is TGTGCCAGCAGCTGGACAGGCAATCAGCCCCAGCATTTT. The full variable domain, rest sourced from reference TRBV2 and TRBJ1-5, is EPEVTQTPSHQVTQMGQEVILRCVPISNHLYFYWYRQILGQKVEFLVSFYNNEISEKSEIFDDQFSVERPDGSNFTLKIRSTKLEDSAMYFCASSWTGNQPQHFGDGTRLSIL.

This clonotype was recorded at least ten times. The rearrangement links TRBV27 to TRBJ1-5; TRBD1 is a possible D gene (5 bases). V lost 6 bases and J lost 3, with 21 bases in between. From germline, CDR1 is MNHEY and CDR2 SMNVEV (reference sequence). This CDR3 comprises 17 residues. DNA of the CDR3: TGTGCCAGCAGCCCAGGGTGGAACTGGGAGCTCAATCAGCCCCAGCATTTT. Translating it yields CASSPGWNWELNQPQHF.